Listed below are T cell receptor beta chains from one sample, sequenced in a study of monozygotic twins with cystic fibrosis. Assay: immunoSEQ multiplex PCR; the TCRdb copy retains only in-frame clones and omits some. Of tens of thousands of clones in the sample, around 90% are singletons; the top ten hold roughly 0.29%. Sequenced sample: blood. The receptors were gathered from a girl aged 2 to 9 with cystic fibrosis. The CDR3 runs from the conserved cysteine through the conserved F or W. The D gene is left open where the match is weak. Clone size is not always given. Where it is, it says once, few, many or a class for expanded clones.

clone_size j_call v_call d_call cdr3_nt cdr3_aa
- TRBJ2-7 TRBV11-2 - TGTGCCAGCAGCTTAGCCGGGGATCTATACGAGCAGTACTTC CASSLAGDLYEQYF
- TRBJ1-2 TRBV14 - TGTGCCAGCAGCCAAGCGCCGGGCGGCTACACCTTC CASSQAPGGYTF
- TRBJ2-3 TRBV5-4 TRBD1 TGTGCCAGCAGCTTGGCCAAAAGGACAGGGGCAGATACGCAGTATTTT CASSLAKRTGADTQYF
- TRBJ2-4 TRBV9 TRBD2 TGTGCCAGCAGCGTAGGGCCTAGCGGGGTCGGCAACATTCAGTACTTC CASSVGPSGVGNIQYF
once TRBJ1-2 TRBV6-4 TRBD1 TGTGCCAGCAGTGAAGGTTCCACAGGGGGCCGAATGTATGGCTACACCTTC CASSEGSTGGRMYGYTF
- TRBJ2-5 TRBV18 - TGTGCCAGCTCACCAGCCGAAGAGACCCAGTACTTC CASSPAEETQYF
- TRBJ2-3 TRBV7-8 TRBD2 TGTGCCAGCAGCTATATTCCATCGGCGCGACTAGCGGGGGGGAAGTACACAGATACGCAGTATTTT CASSYIPSARLAGGKYTDTQYF
- TRBJ1-1 TRBV19 - TGTGCCAGTAGTATTGCGGGACAAAGAATAAAGAACACTGAAGCTTTCTTT CASSIAGQRIKNTEAFF
few TRBJ1-6 TRBV5-1 - TGCGCCAGCAGTTCCAGGGTAGGGAATTCACCCCTCCACTTT CASSSRVGNSPLHF
- TRBJ2-5 TRBV6-5 - TGTGCCAGCAGTTACTCGACGGGGTCCCAAGAGACCCAGTACTTC CASSYSTGSQETQYF
- TRBJ2-1 TRBV7-9 - TGTGCCAGCAGCTACCTAGGGAATGAGCAGTTCTTC CASSYLGNEQFF
- TRBJ1-6 TRBV7-8 TRBD1 TGTGCCAGCAGCTTAGCGCACAGGGGAGATAATTCACCCCTCCACTTT CASSLAHRGDNSPLHF
- TRBJ1-1 TRBV19 - TGTGCCAGTAGTATAGGGCAGATAACTAACACTGAAGCTTTCTTT CASSIGQITNTEAFF
once TRBJ1-4 TRBV27 - TGTGCCAGCAGTTTGTCCAGGGGTCGGTATGAAAAACTGTTTTTT CASSLSRGRYEKLFF
- TRBJ1-2 TRBV9 - TGTGCCAGCAGCCCACTAGGAGATAGCTATGGCTACACCTTC CASSPLGDSYGYTF
few TRBJ1-1 TRBV30 - TGTGCCTGGAGTTCAGGAGGAGAGGCTTTCTTT CAWSSGGEAFF
- TRBJ2-5 TRBV10-3 - TGTGCCATCAGTGAGGGGGTTGAGGAGACCCAGTACTTC CAISEGVEETQYF
- TRBJ2-1 TRBV27 - TGTGCCAGCAGTTTATGGGGTGGCTCCTACAATGAGCAGTTCTTC CASSLWGGSYNEQFF
- TRBJ1-1 TRBV11-3 - TGTGCCAGCAGTTACGAGCAGGGGACTGAAGCTTTCTTT CASSYEQGTEAFF
- TRBJ1-1 TRBV2 - TGTGCCAGCAGTGGTGACCGAATGGGTTTGAGATCTGGGAGGGAAACTGAAGCTTTCTTT CASSGDRMGLRSGRETEAFF
- TRBJ2-2 TRBV29-1 TRBD2 TGCAGCGCCCTAGGGGTAGCGGGGGGGATGAACACCGGGGAGCTGTTTTTT CSALGVAGGMNTGELFF
- TRBJ2-5 TRBV13 TRBD2 TGTGCCAGCAGCTTCGGGGGGGACCAAGAGACCCAGTACTTC CASSFGGDQETQYF
- TRBJ1-2 TRBV7-9 - TGTGCCAGCAGCTTAGCGTCGGTGGGAAACTATGGCTACACCTTC CASSLASVGNYGYTF
- TRBJ1-2 TRBV6-5 - TGTGCCAGCAGATTGGGGCTGGGTAATGGCTACACCTTC CASRLGLGNGYTF
- TRBJ2-7 TRBV6-1 TRBD1 TGTGCCAGCGGGGGACAGCTCTCCTACGAGCAGTACTTC CASGGQLSYEQYF
once TRBJ1-5 TRBV2 - TGTGCCAGCAGTGACCGGGCAGAATATAGCAATCAGCCCCAGCATTTT CASSDRAEYSNQPQHF
few TRBJ1-5 TRBV7-2 - TGTGCCAGCAGCTTCGGGGGACACAGCAATCAGCCCCAGCATTTT CASSFGGHSNQPQHF
- TRBJ1-2 TRBV15 TRBD1 TGTGCCACCAGCTCGTACGGGACAGGGGACGACTATGGCTACACCTTC CATSSYGTGDDYGYTF
- TRBJ2-1 TRBV20-1 - TGCAGTGCTACATTGAAGGGCGAGCAGTTCTTC CSATLKGEQFF
- TRBJ1-2 TRBV5-1 TRBD1 TGCGCCAGCAGCTTTGACAGGGCGCAAGGAGGCTACACCTTC CASSFDRAQGGYTF
- TRBJ1-4 TRBV30 - TGTGCCTGGAGTCCTTACAGCGGAATCGTAAATGAAAAACTGTTTTTT CAWSPYSGIVNEKLFF
- TRBJ2-6 TRBV27 - TGTGCCAGCAGGGACGTCTCTGGGGCCAACGTCCTGACTTTC CASRDVSGANVLTF
- TRBJ2-7 TRBV25-1 - TGTGCCAGCAGTGGACAGTATTCCTACGAGCAGTACTTC CASSGQYSYEQYF
- TRBJ2-1 TRBV7-2 - TGTGCCAGCAGCGTTAGAGACAATGAGCAGTTCTTC CASSVRDNEQFF
few TRBJ1-2 TRBV13 - TGTGCCAGCAGCTTACGGGGGGACTATGGCTACACCTTC CASSLRGDYGYTF
- TRBJ2-3 TRBV10-1 TRBD2 TGCGCCAGCAGTGAGGATAGGGGACTAGCGGGGGACACTAGCACAGATACGCAGTATTTT CASSEDRGLAGDTSTDTQYF
- TRBJ2-7 TRBV5-3 TRBD2 TGTGCCAGAAGCTTGCAGCCTGGGGGACTAGCGGGGCGGTCTACCTACGAGCAGTACTTC CARSLQPGGLAGRSTYEQYF
- TRBJ1-1 TRBV19 - TGTGCCAGTAGCCCACCAGTCGCAATGAACACTGAAGCTTTCTTT CASSPPVAMNTEAFF
- TRBJ2-3 TRBV7-2 - TGTGCCAGCAGCTTAGAGCATGGGCATGGAGATACGCAGTATTTT CASSLEHGHGDTQYF
- TRBJ1-5 TRBV6-1 - TGTGCCAGCAAACTGATCCGAGGGGAAAATCAGCCCCAGCATTTT CASKLIRGENQPQHF
once TRBJ2-2 TRBV9 - TGTGCCAGCAGCGCAGAGGCGGGGACCGGGGAGCTGTTTTTT CASSAEAGTGELFF
- TRBJ2-7 TRBV28 TRBD1 TGTGCCAGCAAACCGGGACAGCTAATGGACTACGAGCAGTACTTC CASKPGQLMDYEQYF
- TRBJ1-2 TRBV4-1 - TGCGCCAGCAGCCACGAGACAACGGGACGGTTCTATGGCTACACCTTC CASSHETTGRFYGYTF
- TRBJ1-6 TRBV5-1 - TGCGCCAGCAGCTTGGGCAGGGATTATTCACCCCTCCACTTT CASSLGRDYSPLHF
- TRBJ1-6 TRBV19 - TGTGCCAGTGGCCCAGGGGCGGGTACACCCCTCCACTTT CASGPGAGTPLHF
- TRBJ1-2 TRBV4-3 - TGCGCCAGCAGCTATTCTACCGGGACCCTGGCAGGCTACACCTTC CASSYSTGTLAGYTF
- TRBJ2-7 TRBV7-2 TRBD2 TGTGCCAGCAGCTTGGGCCTAGCGGGGGGGTACGAGCAGTACTTC CASSLGLAGGYEQYF
- TRBJ2-5 TRBV5-1 - TGCGCCAGCAGCTTGGCTCGACTGACAAAAGAGACCCAGTACTTC CASSLARLTKETQYF
once TRBJ2-7 TRBV6-6 TRBD1 TGTGCCAGCGGACAGGGGGACTCCTACGAGCAGTACTTC CASGQGDSYEQYF
- TRBJ2-1 TRBV7-2 - TGTGCCAGCACCCTCTCAAACAATGAGCAGTTCTTC CASTLSNNEQFF
- TRBJ2-3 TRBV7-9 - TGTGCCAGCAGCTTAGTGGCTGATACGCAGTATTTT CASSLVADTQYF
once TRBJ2-3 TRBV6-5 - TGTGCCAGCAGTATGGATGGAGATACGCAGTATTTT CASSMDGDTQYF
- TRBJ2-2 TRBV6-5 - TGTGCCAGCAGTTCGGGGATCCGAGCGGGCACCGGGGAGCTGTTTTTT CASSSGIRAGTGELFF